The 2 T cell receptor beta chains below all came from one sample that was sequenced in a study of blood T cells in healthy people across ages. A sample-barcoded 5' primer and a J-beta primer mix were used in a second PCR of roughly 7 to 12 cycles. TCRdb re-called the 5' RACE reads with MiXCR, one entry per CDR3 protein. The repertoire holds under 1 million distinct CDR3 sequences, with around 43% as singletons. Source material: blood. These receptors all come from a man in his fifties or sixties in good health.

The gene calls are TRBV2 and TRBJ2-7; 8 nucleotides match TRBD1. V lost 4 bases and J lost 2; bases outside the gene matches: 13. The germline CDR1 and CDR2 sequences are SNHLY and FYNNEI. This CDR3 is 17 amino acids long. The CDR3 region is CASSGTGIDKLTYEQYF. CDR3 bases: TGTGCCAGCAGTGGGACAGGGATTGATAAATTAACCTACGAGCAGTACTTC.

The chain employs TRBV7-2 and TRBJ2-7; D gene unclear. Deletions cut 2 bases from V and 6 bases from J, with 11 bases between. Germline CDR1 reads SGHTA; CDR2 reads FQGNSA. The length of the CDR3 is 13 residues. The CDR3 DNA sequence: TGTGCCAGCAGCTTACAGACACCGGTCGAGCAGTACTTC. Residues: CASSLQTPVEQYF.